These 31 T cell receptor beta chains came from one sample sequenced in a study of CD8 T cells in ankylosing spondylitis. These TCRs are of unknown antigen specificity. TCRdb independently ran MiXCR on the 5' RACE reads; one entry per CDR3 protein. This table has around 540,000 distinct CDR3 sequences, roughly an eighth appearing once. Study-wide points: Roughly eight highly homologous variants formed a TCR beta motif that appeared characteristic of ankylosing spondylitis blood.

The sample taken for sequencing was blood, either unsorted or a sorted T cell fraction (not recorded which). The receptor set was obtained from a male donor with ankylosing spondylitis.

This clonotype was seen a few times. V gene TRBV15 combines with J gene TRBJ2-7; TRBD1 aligns across 11 bases. Germline V gives CDR1 LNHNV, CDR2 YYDKDF (reference sequence). V shed 3 bases and J 2 bases; nucleotides not matched to a gene: 0. The CDR3 runs to 14 residues. The CDR3 is CATSRDRGPYEQYF. The CDR3 DNA follows: TGTGCCACCAGCAGGGACAGGGGGCCCTACGAGCAGTACTTC.

In this sample, this clonotype turned up a few times. The chain recombines TRBV20-1 with TRBJ2-3; D remains ambiguous. The germline CDR1 and CDR2 sequences are DFQATT and SNEGSKA (reference sequence). This CDR3 has 11 amino acids. Trimming shortened V by 6 bases and J by 7 bases, and 11 bases separated the two germline ends. DNA for the CDR3: TGCAGTGCCACCCACGGACATACGCAGTATTTT. Its protein product is CSATHGHTQYF.

This clonotype appeared many times. The chain is built from TRBV5-1 and TRBJ2-3; unclear D gene. Germline V gives CDR1 SGHRS, CDR2 YFSETQ. V lost 5 bases to trimming and J lost 0 bases, with 7 bases between them. The CDR3 covers 13 residues. CDR3 amino acids: CASRGPSTDTQYF. The CDR3 bases are TGCGCCAGCAGAGGGCCCAGCACAGATACGCAGTATTTT.

The gene calls are TRBV29-1 and TRBJ2-7, with 9 nucleotides matching TRBD1. This CDR3 is built from 12 residues. Germline CDR1 SQVTM, CDR2 ANQGSEA. V shed 6 bases, J shed 0 bases, and the junction held 0 bases outside the gene matches. The CDR3 sequence: CSVQGASYEQYF. The CDR3 DNA follows: TGCAGCGTACAGGGGGCCTCCTACGAGCAGTACTTC.

This clonotype has more than one count but fewer than ten. V usage is TRBV12-3 or TRBV12-4 and J usage is TRBJ1-2; 8 nucleotides agree with TRBD1. The CDR3 has 13 residues. V lost 5 bases, J lost 8 bases, and 7 bases stayed unmatched. The CDR3 region has the DNA TGTGCCAGCAGTCCGGACAGGGTCATAGGCTACACCTTC. Protein: CASSPDRVIGYTF.

The chain couples TRBV4-1 to TRBJ2-1; 8 nucleotides match TRBD2. This CDR3 has 15 amino acids. From germline, CDR1 is MGHRA and CDR2 YSYEKL. V lost 1 base, J lost 6 bases, and 5 bases stayed unmatched. The CDR3 loop reads CASSQAQREFNEQFF. The CDR3 DNA is TGCGCCAGCAGCCAAGCGCAGCGGGAGTTCAATGAGCAGTTCTTC.

The V and J genes are TRBV11-1 and TRBJ1-1; D call uncertain. The CDR3 has 12 residues. CDR1 and CDR2 (germline): SGHAT, FQDESV (reference sequence). V was trimmed by 3 bases and J by 7 bases, leaving 9 bases between them. The CDR3 DNA is TGTGCCAGCAGCTTTGGAACCAGTGAAGCTTTCTTT. Encoded protein: CASSFGTSEAFF.

The table lists this clonotype with many counts. This chain uses TRBV29-1 with TRBJ2-5, with D perhaps matching TRBD1 (6 bases). The CDR3 contains 12 residues. Per germline, CDR1 SQVTM and CDR2 ANQGSEA. V was trimmed by 8 bases and J by 1 base, leaving 11 bases between them. The CDR3 protein is CSIRDTQETQYF. CDR3 in DNA: TGCAGCATCCGGGACACCCAAGAGACCCAGTACTTC. The whole variable domain, remainder taken from reference TRBV29-1 and TRBJ2-5, is SAVISQKPSRDICQRGTSLTIQCQVDSQVTMMFWYRQQPGQSLTLIATANQGSEATYESGFVIDKFPISRPNLTFSTLTVSNMSPEDSSIYLCSIRDTQETQYFGPGTRLLVL.

The table lists this clonotype with a few counts. This chain uses TRBV20-1 with TRBJ2-3, with D perhaps matching TRBD1 (6 bases). In germline, CDR1 is DFQATT, CDR2 SNEGSKA (reference sequence). V was clipped by 6 bases and J by 2 bases, with 18 bases between them. The CDR3 has 15 residues. The CDR3 DNA follows: TGCAGTGCCTCAGGGACATCCCCTATCACAGATACGCAGTATTTT. Its translation is CSASGTSPITDTQYF.

This clonotype was seen more than once but under ten times. The chain carries TRBV12-3 or TRBV12-4 and TRBJ2-1; 11 bases match TRBD2. There are 18 residues in the CDR3. J lost 0 bases, V lost 3 bases, and 7 bases had no gene match. CDR3 region: CASSLPSGRPFSYNEQFF. The DNA for the CDR3 is TGTGCCAGCAGTTTGCCTAGCGGGAGGCCCTTCTCCTACAATGAGCAGTTCTTC.

The chain joins TRBV20-1 to TRBJ1-5; maybe TRBD1 (5 bases). Germline V gives CDR1 DFQATT, CDR2 SNEGSKA (reference sequence). V gave up 2 bases and J gave up 2 bases, with 13 bases separating them. The CDR3 sequence is 15 residues long. CDR3 in amino acids: CSARIGGGGNQPQHF. The CDR3 DNA reads TGCAGTGCTAGAATCGGGGGAGGGGGCAATCAGCCCCAGCATTTT.

This clonotype was detected only a few times. The CDR3 spells CAISDGTGSYEQYF. The CDR3 DNA follows: TGTGCCATCAGTGATGGGACAGGGAGCTACGAGCAGTACTTC. The rearrangement uses TRBV10-3 and TRBJ2-7; 9 bases are a match to TRBD1. Trimming took 3 bases from V and 3 from J; bases not matched to a gene: 3. This CDR3 contains 14 residues. Germline-derived CDR1 and CDR2 are ENHRY and SYGVKD.

This clonotype was detected ten times or more. This chain connects TRBV12-3 or TRBV12-4 to TRBJ2-1, with no clear D. Between the trimmed V and J ends, which lost 6 bases and 7 bases, there was a span of 13 bases. This CDR3 is 13 amino acids long. As DNA, the CDR3 is TGTGCCAGCAGGGATGAGCCAGGTAATGAGCAGTTCTTC. This sequence encodes CASRDEPGNEQFF.

This rearrangement joins TRBV24-1 to TRBJ2-1; TRBD2 matches at 7 bases. After removal of 0 bases from V and 3 bases from J, the junction contained 1 base not matched to a gene. Germline V gene lookup returns CDR1 KGHDR and CDR2 SFDVKD. The CDR3 runs to 15 residues. CDR3 sequence reads: CATSDLASGYNEQFF. The CDR3 nucleotides read TGTGCCACCAGTGATTTGGCTAGCGGCTACAATGAGCAGTTCTTC.

Comment on this clonotype: At one end, the junction sequence differs from germline, possibly due to a read error. The genes are TRBV12-3 or TRBV12-4 and TRBJ1-3; perhaps TRBD1 as D (5 bases). The CDR3 loop spans 14 amino acids. The chain's CDR3 is CASRTGLPGNTIYF. DNA of the CDR3: TGTGCCAGCAGGACGGGACTCCCTGGGAACACCATATATTTT.

The rearrangement joins TRBV7-9 to TRBJ1-4, with unresolved D. V dropped 3 bases and J dropped 8 bases, with 10 bases sitting between them. CDR1 is SEHNR and CDR2 is FQNEAQ in the germline V gene (reference sequence). The CDR3 covers 13 residues. The CDR3 coding sequence is TGTGCCAGCAGCTTGTCATCAGGAGAAAAACTGTTTTTT. Translating it yields CASSLSSGEKLFF.

This chain connects TRBV20-1 to TRBJ2-2; D not certain. This CDR3 region has 16 residues. Trimming removed 0 bases from V and 1 base from J, with 12 bases in between. Germline V gene sequence: CDR1 DFQATT, CDR2 SNEGSKA (reference sequence). Written as DNA, the CDR3 is TGCAGTGCTAGAGACCCCATGGCCCGGAACACCGGGGAGCTGTTTTTT. It translates to CSARDPMARNTGELFF.

This clonotype has a count of ten or more. The V call is TRBV15, the J call TRBJ2-1, with D unclear. V was shortened by 1 base and J by 6 bases, with 16 bases between the two germline ends. Germline V gene sequence: CDR1 LNHNV, CDR2 YYDKDF (reference sequence). The CDR3 is made up of 16 amino acids. The CDR3 nucleotides are TGTGCCACCAGCAGAGTCGGCTGGATTAATGGCAATGAGCAGTTCTTC. It is translated as CATSRVGWINGNEQFF. The entire variable domain, with the rest obtained from reference TRBV15 and TRBJ2-1, is as follows: DAMVIQNPRYQVTQFGKPVTLSCSQTLNHNVMYWYQQKSSQAPKLLFHYYDKDFNNEADTPDNFQSRRPNTSFCFLDIRSPGLGDTAMYLCATSRVGWINGNEQFFGPGTRLTVL.

This chain joins TRBV30 and TRBJ1-5; TRBD1 aligns across 7 bases. Per the germline V gene, CDR1 is GTSNPN and CDR2 is SVGIG (reference sequence). This CDR3 comprises 15 residues. V dropped 1 base and J dropped 9; count of bases not matched to a gene: 12. CDR3 region: CAWSAIWAGGRPQHF. The CDR3 bases are TGTGCCTGGAGTGCCATTTGGGCAGGGGGACGGCCCCAGCATTTT.

The chain links TRBV7-2 to TRBJ1-3; a weak D match, TRBD1 (6 bases). From germline, CDR1 is SGHTA and CDR2 FQGNSA. Between the trimmed V and J ends, which lost 3 bases and 4 bases, there was a span of 10 bases. The CDR3 consists of 14 residues. CDR3 sequence (DNA): TGTGCCAGCAGCTTGCGGGGGCAAGGAAACACCATATATTTT. Encoded protein: CASSLRGQGNTIYF.

V gene TRBV4-1 combines with J gene TRBJ2-1, with TRBD2 matching 8 bases. The CDR3 runs to 16 residues. Germline V lookup: CDR1 MGHRA, CDR2 YSYEKL. The ends lost 4 bases at V and 6 bases at J; junction bases unmatched: 11. This CDR3 is CASSRTVAGHTNEQFF. The CDR3 DNA is TGCGCCAGCAGCCGTACCGTAGCGGGGCATACCAATGAGCAGTTCTTC.

This chain joins TRBV27 and TRBJ1-4; 7 bases are shared with TRBD1. The length of the CDR3 is 14 residues. Germline V gives CDR1 MNHEY, CDR2 SMNVEV (reference sequence). V shed 5 bases and J 5 bases; nucleotides not matched to a gene: 5. CDR3 residues: CASSLTGNNEKLFF. The CDR3 coding sequence is TGTGCCAGCAGTCTGACAGGGAACAATGAAAAACTGTTTTTT.

The rearrangement links TRBV11-2 to TRBJ2-7; maybe TRBD2 (5 bases). The CDR3 has 15 amino acids. V was shortened by 8 bases and J by 3 bases, with 20 bases between the two germline ends. Germline V gene sequence: CDR1 SGHAT, CDR2 FQNNGV. Here the CDR3 DNA reads TGTGCCAGCGGTAGGCGAGGGCTGGATGACTACGAGCAGTACTTC. Protein product: CASGRRGLDDYEQYF.

This clonotype was picked up many times. The J gene is TRBJ1-1, the V gene TRBV29-1, with a possible D match to TRBD1 (6 bases). The germline V and J ends were trimmed by 6 bases and 11 bases, with 13 bases remaining between them. The germline V gene encodes CDR1 SQVTM and CDR2 ANQGSEA. The CDR3 covers 10 residues. The CDR3 loop is CSVMGAGAFF. The CDR3 nucleotides are TGCAGCGTGATGGGGGCTGGGGCTTTCTTT.

This chain connects TRBV5-1 to TRBJ2-3, with D maybe TRBD2 (5 bases). Germline CDR1 and CDR2: SGHRS and YFSETQ. The V gene lost 0 bases and the J gene lost 0 bases, with 23 bases spanning the gap. The CDR3 has 20 amino acids. CDR3 DNA: TGCGCCAGCAGCTTGGATGCCAGAGTTTCTGCGGGTCCAAGCACAGATACGCAGTATTTT. Its translation is CASSLDARVSAGPSTDTQYF.

This chain joins TRBV12-3 or TRBV12-4 and TRBJ1-4; 10 positions match TRBD1. CDR3 length equals 14 residues. V shed 7 bases and J 8 bases; nucleotides not matched to a gene: 7. CDR3 sequence: CASKDRGLGEKLFF. The CDR3 DNA sequence: TGTGCCAGCAAAGACAGGGGGCTCGGGGAAAAACTGTTTTTT.

The gene calls are TRBV20-1 and TRBJ1-2; D gene uncertain. The V end lost 5 bases, the J end lost 1 base, and 11 bases lay between the germline ends. This CDR3 has 13 residues. CDR1 is DFQATT and CDR2 is SNEGSKA in the germline V gene (reference sequence). The CDR3 is CSAPIPVNYGYTF. The CDR3 DNA is TGCAGTGCTCCCATCCCGGTTAACTATGGCTACACCTTC.

In this sample, this clonotype turned up a few times. The chain carries TRBV20-1 and TRBJ2-7; D is uncertain. In germline, CDR1 is DFQATT, CDR2 SNEGSKA (reference sequence). Trimming left V 1 base short and J 5 bases short, with 6 bases between. The CDR3 is made up of 11 amino acids. CDR3 bases: TGCAGTGCTAGAGGAGTAAACGAGCAGTACTTC. Encoded protein: CSARGVNEQYF.

The chain carries TRBV11-2 and TRBJ2-5; 9 nucleotides line up with TRBD2. Trimming at V came to 1 base and at J to 5 bases, leaving 8 bases not matched to a gene. This CDR3 is 16 amino acids long. The germline V gene has CDR1 SGHAT and CDR2 FQNNGV. This CDR3 is CASSLVTSGSGETQYF. The CDR3 nucleotides read TGTGCCAGCAGCTTAGTTACTAGCGGGTCCGGGGAGACCCAGTACTTC.

This clonotype was seen only a few times. V is TRBV5-1 and J is TRBJ2-2; D might be TRBD1 or TRBD2, each matching 5 bases. V gave up 0 bases and J gave up 3 bases, with 12 bases separating them. Per the germline V gene, CDR1 is SGHRS and CDR2 is YFSETQ. This CDR3 is 16 amino acids long. CDR3 DNA: TGCGCCAGCAGCTTGGAGGCGGGCAGGGACACCGGGGAGCTGTTTTTT. Translating it yields CASSLEAGRDTGELFF. Full variable domain (outside the CDR3, taken from reference TRBV5-1 and TRBJ2-2): KAGVTQTPRYLIKTRGQQVTLSCSPISGHRSVSWYQQTPGQGLQFLFEYFSETQRNKGNFPGRFSGRQFSNSRSEMNVSTLELGDSALYLCASSLEAGRDTGELFFGEGSRLTVL.

This clonotype was detected only a few times. The gene calls are TRBV5-1 and TRBJ2-7; the D is unclear. CDR3 length: 14 amino acids. From germline, CDR1 is SGHRS and CDR2 YFSETQ. The ends were cut back, 4 bases at V and 6 bases at J, with 17 bases in the middle. The CDR3 DNA reads TGCGCCAGCAGCACCGACCCGAGCTCCCCCGAGCAGTACTTC. Protein product: CASSTDPSSPEQYF.